This TCR beta chain was recovered during a study of blood T cell repertoires in COVID-19. The CDR3 is made up of 16 amino acids. With V trimmed by 1 base and J by 4 bases, 5 bases remained unmatched. The germline gives CDR1 SEHNR, CDR2 FQNEAQ (reference sequence). Participant reports of clinical history set cohort assignment. Repertoires were generated with immunoSEQ multiplex PCR, while TCRdb's copy carries only in-frame clones and drops some. The sample consists of around 54,000 clones, around 73% of them appearing once. The sample taken for sequencing was PBMCs or T cells enriched from blood (not recorded which). The chain has TRBV7-9 and TRBJ2-3; 10 nucleotides match TRBD2. The TCR was taken from a woman aged 45-59 years with acute COVID-19. CDR3: CASSLGTSGSSDTQYF. CDR3 nucleotide sequence: TGTGCCAGCAGCTTAGGGACTAGCGGCTCTTCAGATACGCAGTATTTT.